The present TCR beta chain was sequenced within a study of yellow fever vaccine responses in identical twins. TCRdb reprocessed the RT-PCR reads with MiXCR, giving one entry per CDR3 protein. The top ten clones hold under 9% of a sample with about 3,000 distinct CDR3 sequences, around three quarters of them seen once. The specimen was T cells from blood (PBMCs), unsorted or a sorted subset (not recorded which), collected before or after yellow fever vaccination (not recorded which). The clonotype was recovered from a female donor who received the yellow fever vaccine.

The CDR3 is CASSESKAASNQPQHF. CDR3 DNA sequence: TGCGCCAGCAGTGAGTCAAAAGCTGCCAGCAATCAGCCCCAGCATTTT. The chain uses TRBV10-1 and TRBJ1-5, with D uncertain. V gave up 0 bases and J gave up 1 base, with 10 bases separating them. The CDR3 is made up of 16 amino acids. Germline values: CDR1 WNHNN, CDR2 SYGVQD (reference sequence).